This T cell receptor beta chain was captured by sequencing in a study of blood T cells in healthy people across ages. Broader study findings: Diversity of TCR beta per million T cells declined in a roughly linear way with age.

This clonotype has just a few counts. No antigen is known for it. A second PCR, run for roughly 7 to 11 cycles, used a sample-barcoded 5' primer plus a J-beta primer mix. TCRdb independently ran MiXCR on the 5' RACE reads; one entry per CDR3 protein. The sample carries some 700,000 distinct CDR3 sequences, roughly 45% recorded once. V lost 0 bases and J 8 bases, leaving 16 bases between the germline ends. Germline loops: CDR1 DFQATT, CDR2 SNEGSKA (reference sequence). CDR3 length: 14 amino acids. The chain links TRBV20-1 to TRBJ1-2; D remains unclear. This sequence originates from a woman aged 55-75 years in good health. Sequencing was done on a sample of blood. Here the CDR3 reads CSARESGVERGYTF. The CDR3 bases are TGCAGTGCTAGAGAGAGCGGGGTAGAAAGGGGCTACACCTTC.